A single sample gave rise to the 5 T cell receptor beta chains below, sequenced in a study of blood T cells in healthy people across ages. Then a second PCR, running roughly 7 to 12 cycles, was carried out with a sample-barcoded 5' primer and a J-beta primer mix. TCRdb reanalysed the 5' RACE reads using MiXCR and keeps one entry per CDR3 protein. The sample has hundreds of thousands of distinct CDR3 sequences; 40% to 50% are singletons. Source material: blood. Every receptor here comes from a man aged 55 to 69 in good health.

As to this clonotype: At one boundary the junction diverges from the germline segment, which might be a read error. The gene calls are TRBV14 and TRBJ2-1, with D perhaps matching TRBD1 (6 bases). The CDR3 is 18 amino acids. The germline gives CDR1 SGHDN, CDR2 FVKESK. The DNA for the CDR3 is TGTGCCAGTAGCCAATTTTCAGGACAGCAGAGCCCCAGGGAGACCCAGTTCTTC. This sequence encodes CASSQFSGQQSPRETQFF.

V gene TRBV4-1 combines with J gene TRBJ1-1; a weak D match, TRBD1 (5 bases). CDR1 and CDR2 from the germline V gene are MGHRA and YSYEKL. CDR3 length: 13 amino acids. V was clipped by 1 base and J by 5 bases, with 8 bases between them. CDR3 in amino acids: CASSQARQTEAFF. For the CDR3, the DNA is TGCGCCAGCAGCCAAGCCCGACAGACTGAAGCTTTCTTT.

The genes are TRBV28 and TRBJ1-5; 8 bases align to TRBD1. V gave up 7 bases and J gave up 7 bases; unmatched junction bases: 12. Germline V gene lookup returns CDR1 MDHEN and CDR2 SYDVKM. The CDR3 loop spans 15 amino acids. CDR3: CASTLLDRGGQPQHF. For the CDR3, the DNA is TGTGCCAGCACCCTACTAGACAGGGGAGGCCAGCCCCAGCATTTT.

The chain employs TRBV25-1 and TRBJ2-7; TRBD1 matches at 10 bases. This CDR3 region has 16 residues. Germline V lookup: CDR1 MGHDK, CDR2 SYGVNS. V gave up 4 bases and J gave up 3 bases; unmatched junction bases: 9. The CDR3 DNA sequence: TGTGCCAGCAGTGGTGACAGGGGGCCTAAAAACTACGAGCAGTACTTC. Its protein product is CASSGDRGPKNYEQYF.

This clonotype was counted a few times. In nucleotides, the CDR3 is TGCGCCAGCAGCCAAGATGAACGGAACTATGGCTACACCTTC. This translates into CASSQDERNYGYTF. The rearrangement links TRBV4-3 to TRBJ1-2, with D uncertain. The V gene's germline CDR1 is LGHNA and CDR2 YSLEER. The ends were cut back, 0 bases at V and 2 bases at J, with 7 bases in the middle. The CDR3 covers 14 residues.